The clone carrying this T cell receptor beta chain was recorded once. The data are from a study of blood T cell repertoires in COVID-19. Whole-study context: The cDNA or gDNA used as material had been derived from T cells, B-cell-depleted T cells, or PBMCs.

Participants' reported clinical history set cohort assignment. Germline CDR1 is SNHLY and CDR2 is FYNNEI. The CDR3 length is 12 residues. V shed 11 bases and J 6 bases; nucleotides not matched to a gene: 5. Repertoires were generated with immunoSEQ multiplex PCR, while TCRdb's copy carries only in-frame clones and drops some. The repertoire holds about 400,000 clones, with roughly 88% as singletons. The sample taken for sequencing was PBMCs or T cells enriched from blood (not recorded which). The V gene is TRBV2, the J gene TRBJ1-2; 11 nucleotides agree with TRBD1. This clonotype originated in a woman aged 35 to 49 with acute COVID-19. CDR3 bases: TGTGCCGGACAGGGGGCTAGCGATGGCTACACCTTC. Encoded protein: CAGQGASDGYTF. Combining the CDR3 with reference TRBV2 and TRBJ1-2 gives the whole variable domain EPEVTQTPSHQVTQMGQEVILRCVPISNHLYFYWYRQILGQKVEFLVSFYNNEISEKSEIFDDQFSVERPDGSNFTLKIRSTKLEDSAMYFCAGQGASDGYTFGSGTRLTVV.